This TCR beta chain is from a study of cytomegalovirus exposure and HLA in healthy donors. General observations from the study: A later look showed TCR association rates differing by HLA locus, highest for DRB1 and lowest for HLA-C. Equally common other TCR beta chains were less clonally expanded than HLA-associated ones, a later analysis found. Cytomegalovirus-associated status was assigned to 164 TCR beta chains.

This clone has only a few counts. The antigen is not known. PCR was performed using 60 Vbeta and 13 Jbeta primers. The data were produced by immunoSEQ multiplex PCR, yet TCRdb's version contains in-frame clones alone and is incomplete. Counted here are 87,000 or so clones, 64% occurring once; the ten biggest clones make up 3% to 3.5%. V lost 0 bases and J lost 1; bases outside the gene matches: 4. The CDR3 length is 16 residues. Germline V gene sequence: CDR1 LGHNA, CDR2 YNFKEQ. The V and J genes are TRBV4-2 and TRBJ2-7; 9 bases align to TRBD1. The receptor was derived from a man aged 55 to 69 in good health and CMV-seronegative. The specimen sequenced was PBMCs. This CDR3 reads CASSQEGQGESYEQYF. CDR3 nucleotides: TGTGCCAGCAGCCAAGAGGGACAGGGCGAGTCCTACGAGCAGTACTTC.